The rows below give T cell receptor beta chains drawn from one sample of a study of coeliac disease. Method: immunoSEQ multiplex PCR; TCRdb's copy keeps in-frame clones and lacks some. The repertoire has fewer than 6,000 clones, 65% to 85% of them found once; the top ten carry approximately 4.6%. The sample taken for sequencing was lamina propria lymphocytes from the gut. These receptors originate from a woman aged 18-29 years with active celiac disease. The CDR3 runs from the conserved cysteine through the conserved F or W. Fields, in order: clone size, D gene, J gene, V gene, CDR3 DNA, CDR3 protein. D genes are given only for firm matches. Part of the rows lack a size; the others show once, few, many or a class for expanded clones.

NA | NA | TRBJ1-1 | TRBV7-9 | TGTGCCAGCAGCTTAATAGCTCCTGAAGCTTTCTTT | CASSLIAPEAFF
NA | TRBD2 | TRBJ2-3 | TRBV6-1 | TGTGCCAGCAGTGAATTAGCGGGGGGGCCAGATACGCAGTATTTT | CASSELAGGPDTQYF
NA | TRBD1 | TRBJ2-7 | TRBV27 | TGTGCCAGCAGTGGGACAGGGAACTACGAGCAGTACTTC | CASSGTGNYEQYF
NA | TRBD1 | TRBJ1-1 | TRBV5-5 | TGTGCCAGCAGCTTGAAGATAAGGGACAGCCCCTCCGCTTTCTTT | CASSLKIRDSPSAFF
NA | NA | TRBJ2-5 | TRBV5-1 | TGCGCCAGCAGCTTGGGGGGCCCGCTCCAAGAGACCCAGTACTTC | CASSLGGPLQETQYF
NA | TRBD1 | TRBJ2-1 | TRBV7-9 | TGTGCCAGCAGCCCGCTGGGGACAGGGGGCTACAATGAGCAGTTCTTC | CASSPLGTGGYNEQFF
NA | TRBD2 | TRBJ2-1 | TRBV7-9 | TGTGCCAGCAGCTTAGGGGCGGGAGGCATGGATGAGCAGTTCTTC | CASSLGAGGMDEQFF
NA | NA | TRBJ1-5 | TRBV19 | TGTGCCAGTAGTATAGATAGGGGCATCCGAATTCAGCCCCAGCATTTT | CASSIDRGIRIQPQHF
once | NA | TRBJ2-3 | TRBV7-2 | TGTGCCGCACGGGGGATTGGCACAGATACGCAGTATTTT | CAARGIGTDTQYF
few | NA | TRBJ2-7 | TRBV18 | TGTGCCAGCTCACCATCGGGGGGCAGCTCCTACGAGCAGTACTTC | CASSPSGGSSYEQYF
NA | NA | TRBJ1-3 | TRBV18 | TGTGCCAGCTCACCACCCCTGACAGGCCCTGGAAACACCATATATTTT | CASSPPLTGPGNTIYF
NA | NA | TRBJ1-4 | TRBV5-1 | TGCGCCAGCAGCTTGGAGGACAGCTCTAATGAAAAACTGTTTTTT | CASSLEDSSNEKLFF
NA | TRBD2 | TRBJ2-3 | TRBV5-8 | TGTGCCAGCAAGCCGCGACTAGCGGGGGGTCCGCCTCTCCCGCCAGATACGCAGTATTTT | CASKPRLAGGPPLPPDTQYF
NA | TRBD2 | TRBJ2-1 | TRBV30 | TGTGCCTGGACTCGGGGAGGGCTCTACAATGAGCAGTTCTTC | CAWTRGGLYNEQFF
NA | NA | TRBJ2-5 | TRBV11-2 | TGTGCCAGCAGCTTAGACGGGGAAGAGACCCAGTACTTC | CASSLDGEETQYF
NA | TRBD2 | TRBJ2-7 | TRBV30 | TGTGCCTGGAGTGTACGGGGGGGGCCCGACGAGCAGTACTTC | CAWSVRGGPDEQYF
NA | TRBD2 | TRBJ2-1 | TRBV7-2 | TGTGCCAGCAGCTTTAGCGGGGGTAGTGGCAATGAGCAGTTCTTC | CASSFSGGSGNEQFF
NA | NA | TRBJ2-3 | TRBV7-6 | TGTGCCAGCAGCTTGGGGCCTAGCGTCACAGATACGCAGTATTTT | CASSLGPSVTDTQYF
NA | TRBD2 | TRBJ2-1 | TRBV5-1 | TGCGCCAGCAGCTTATCCGGGACTAGCAGTAACAATGAGCAGTTCTTC | CASSLSGTSSNNEQFF
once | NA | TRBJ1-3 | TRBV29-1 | TGCAGCGTTGTCGGGTCTGGAAACACCATATATTTT | CSVVGSGNTIYF
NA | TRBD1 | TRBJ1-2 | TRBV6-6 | TGTGCCAGCAGTTACGATAAGACAGGGGGCTTCTATGGCTACACCTTC | CASSYDKTGGFYGYTF
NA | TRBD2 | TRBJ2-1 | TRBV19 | TGTGCCAGTAGTTCAGGACTAGCGGGAGCTGGGAATGAGCAGTTCTTC | CASSSGLAGAGNEQFF
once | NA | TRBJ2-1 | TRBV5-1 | TGCGCCAGCAGCGCCGGTGCCCACAATGAGCAGTTCTTC | CASSAGAHNEQFF
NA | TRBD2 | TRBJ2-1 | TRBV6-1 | TGTGCCAGCAGTAGGATCAGCGGGAGAGGGAATGAGCAGTTCTTC | CASSRISGRGNEQFF